This TCR beta chain was recorded in a study of control samples from healthy donors and cancer patients. Clones were sequenced by immunoSEQ multiplex PCR, and TCRdb holds only the in-frame ones, with some missing. The data contain tens of thousands of clones, over 85% of them singletons. Germline V lookup: CDR1 KGHSH, CDR2 LQKENI. The CDR3 is 12 residues long. The V and J ends lost 4 bases and 6 bases respectively, with 9 bases between them. J is TRBJ1-1 and V is TRBV18, with D unclear. Sequences were obtained from PBMCs. The sequence derives from a woman in her thirties or forties with lung cancer. The CDR3 region has the DNA TGTGCCAGCTCACAAACGGCTCCTGAAGCTTTCTTT. Residues: CASSQTAPEAFF.